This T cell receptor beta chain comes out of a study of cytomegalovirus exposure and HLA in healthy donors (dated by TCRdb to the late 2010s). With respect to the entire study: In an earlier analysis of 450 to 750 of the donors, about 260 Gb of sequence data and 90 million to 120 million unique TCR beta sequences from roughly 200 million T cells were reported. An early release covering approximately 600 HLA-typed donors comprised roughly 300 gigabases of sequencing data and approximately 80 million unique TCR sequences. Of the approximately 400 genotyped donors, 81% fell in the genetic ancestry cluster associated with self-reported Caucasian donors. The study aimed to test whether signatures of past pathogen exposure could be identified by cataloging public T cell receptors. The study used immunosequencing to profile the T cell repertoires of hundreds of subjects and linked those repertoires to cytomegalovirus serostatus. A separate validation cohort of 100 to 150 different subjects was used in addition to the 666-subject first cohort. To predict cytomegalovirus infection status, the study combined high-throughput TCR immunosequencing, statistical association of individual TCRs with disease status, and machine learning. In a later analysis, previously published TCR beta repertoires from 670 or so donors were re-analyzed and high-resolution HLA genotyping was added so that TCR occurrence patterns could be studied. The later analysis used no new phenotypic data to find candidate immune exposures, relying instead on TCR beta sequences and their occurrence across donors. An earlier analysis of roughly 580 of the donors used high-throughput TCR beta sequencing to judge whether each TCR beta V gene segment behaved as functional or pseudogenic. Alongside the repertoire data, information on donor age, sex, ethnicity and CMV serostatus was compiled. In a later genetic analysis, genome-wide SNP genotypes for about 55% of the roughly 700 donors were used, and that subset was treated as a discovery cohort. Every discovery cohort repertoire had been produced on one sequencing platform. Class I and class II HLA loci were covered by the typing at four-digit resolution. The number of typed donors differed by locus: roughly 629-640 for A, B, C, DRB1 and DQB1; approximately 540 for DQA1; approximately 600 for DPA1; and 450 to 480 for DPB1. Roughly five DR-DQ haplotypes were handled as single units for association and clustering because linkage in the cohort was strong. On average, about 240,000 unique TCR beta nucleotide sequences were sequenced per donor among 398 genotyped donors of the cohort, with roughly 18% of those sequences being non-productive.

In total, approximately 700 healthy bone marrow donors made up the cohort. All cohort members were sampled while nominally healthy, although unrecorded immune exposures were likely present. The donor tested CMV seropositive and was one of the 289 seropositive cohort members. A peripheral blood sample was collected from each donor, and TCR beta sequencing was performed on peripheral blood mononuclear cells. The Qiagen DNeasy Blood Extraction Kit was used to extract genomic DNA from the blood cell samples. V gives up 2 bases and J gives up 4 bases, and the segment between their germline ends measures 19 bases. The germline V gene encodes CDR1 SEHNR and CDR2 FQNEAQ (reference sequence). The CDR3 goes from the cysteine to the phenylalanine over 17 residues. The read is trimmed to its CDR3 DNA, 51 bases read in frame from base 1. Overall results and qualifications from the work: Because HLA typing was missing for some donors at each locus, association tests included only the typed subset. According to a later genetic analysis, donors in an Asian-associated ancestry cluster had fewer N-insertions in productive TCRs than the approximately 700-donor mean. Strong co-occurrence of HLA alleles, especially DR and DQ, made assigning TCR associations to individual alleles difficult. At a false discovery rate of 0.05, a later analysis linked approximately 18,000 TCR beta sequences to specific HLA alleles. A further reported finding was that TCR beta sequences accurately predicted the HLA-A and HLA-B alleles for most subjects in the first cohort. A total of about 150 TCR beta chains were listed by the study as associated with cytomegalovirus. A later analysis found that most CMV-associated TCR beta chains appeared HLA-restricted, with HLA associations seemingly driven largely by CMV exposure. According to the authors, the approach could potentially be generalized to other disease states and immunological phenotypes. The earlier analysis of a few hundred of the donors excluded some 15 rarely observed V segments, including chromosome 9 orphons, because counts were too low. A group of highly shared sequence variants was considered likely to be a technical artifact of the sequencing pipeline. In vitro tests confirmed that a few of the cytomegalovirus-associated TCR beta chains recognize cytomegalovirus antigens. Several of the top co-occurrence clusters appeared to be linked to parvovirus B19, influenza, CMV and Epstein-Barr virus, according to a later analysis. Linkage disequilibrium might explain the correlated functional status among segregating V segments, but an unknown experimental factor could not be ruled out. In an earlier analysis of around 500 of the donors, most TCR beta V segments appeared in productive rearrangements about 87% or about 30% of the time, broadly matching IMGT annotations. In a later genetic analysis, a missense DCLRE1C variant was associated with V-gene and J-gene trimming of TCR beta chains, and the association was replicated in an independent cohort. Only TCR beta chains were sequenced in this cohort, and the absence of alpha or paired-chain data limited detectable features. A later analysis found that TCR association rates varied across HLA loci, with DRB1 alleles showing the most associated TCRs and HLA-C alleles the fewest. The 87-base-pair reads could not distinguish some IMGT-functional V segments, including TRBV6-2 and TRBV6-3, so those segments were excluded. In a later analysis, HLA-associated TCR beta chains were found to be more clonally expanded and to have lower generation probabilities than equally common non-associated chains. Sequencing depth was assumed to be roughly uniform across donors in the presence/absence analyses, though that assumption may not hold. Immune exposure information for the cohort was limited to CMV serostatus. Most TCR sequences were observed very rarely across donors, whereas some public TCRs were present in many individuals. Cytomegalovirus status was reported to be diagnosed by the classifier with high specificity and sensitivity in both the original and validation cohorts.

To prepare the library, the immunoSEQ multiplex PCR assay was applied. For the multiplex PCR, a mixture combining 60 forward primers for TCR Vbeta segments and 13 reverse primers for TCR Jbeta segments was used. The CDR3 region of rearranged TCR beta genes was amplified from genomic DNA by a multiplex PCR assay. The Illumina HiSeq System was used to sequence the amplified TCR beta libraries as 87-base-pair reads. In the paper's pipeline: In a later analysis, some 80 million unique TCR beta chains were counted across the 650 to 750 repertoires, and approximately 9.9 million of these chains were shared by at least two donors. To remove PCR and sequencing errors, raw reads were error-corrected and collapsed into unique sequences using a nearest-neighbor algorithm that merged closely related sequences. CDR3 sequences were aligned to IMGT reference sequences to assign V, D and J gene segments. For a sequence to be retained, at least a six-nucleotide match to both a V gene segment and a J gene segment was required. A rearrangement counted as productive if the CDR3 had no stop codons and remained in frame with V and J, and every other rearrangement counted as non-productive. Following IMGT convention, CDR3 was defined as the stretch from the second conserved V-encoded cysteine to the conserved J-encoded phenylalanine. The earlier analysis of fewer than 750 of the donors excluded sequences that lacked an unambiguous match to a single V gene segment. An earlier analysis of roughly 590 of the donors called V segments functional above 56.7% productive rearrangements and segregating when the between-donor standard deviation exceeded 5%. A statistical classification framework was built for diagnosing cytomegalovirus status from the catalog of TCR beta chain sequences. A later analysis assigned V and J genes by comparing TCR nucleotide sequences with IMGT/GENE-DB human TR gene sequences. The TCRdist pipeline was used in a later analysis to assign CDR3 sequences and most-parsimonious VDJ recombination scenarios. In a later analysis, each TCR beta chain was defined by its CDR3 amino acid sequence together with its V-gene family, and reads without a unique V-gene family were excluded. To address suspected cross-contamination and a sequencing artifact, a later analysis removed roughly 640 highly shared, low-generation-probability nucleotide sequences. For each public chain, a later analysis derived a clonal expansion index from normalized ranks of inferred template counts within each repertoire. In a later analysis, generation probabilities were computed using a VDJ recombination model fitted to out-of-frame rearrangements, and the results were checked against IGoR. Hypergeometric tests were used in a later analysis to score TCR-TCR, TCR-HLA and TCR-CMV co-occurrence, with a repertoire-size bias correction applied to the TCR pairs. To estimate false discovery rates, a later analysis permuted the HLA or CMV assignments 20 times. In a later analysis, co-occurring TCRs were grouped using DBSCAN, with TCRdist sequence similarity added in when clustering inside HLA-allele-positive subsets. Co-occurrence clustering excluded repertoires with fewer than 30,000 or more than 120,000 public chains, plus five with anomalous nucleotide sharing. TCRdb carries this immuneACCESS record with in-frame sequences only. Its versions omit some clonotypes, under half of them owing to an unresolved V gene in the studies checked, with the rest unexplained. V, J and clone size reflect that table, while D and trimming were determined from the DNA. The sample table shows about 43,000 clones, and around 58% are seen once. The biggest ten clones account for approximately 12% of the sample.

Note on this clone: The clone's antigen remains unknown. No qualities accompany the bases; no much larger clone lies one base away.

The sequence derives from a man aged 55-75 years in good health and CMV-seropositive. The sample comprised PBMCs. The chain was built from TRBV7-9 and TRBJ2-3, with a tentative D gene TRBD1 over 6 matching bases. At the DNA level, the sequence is TGTGCCAGCAGCTTACTTGTGTACAGGGTTGGGGCAGATACGCAGTATTTT. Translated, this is CASSLLVYRVGADTQYF.